What follows are 12 T cell receptor beta chains derived from one specimen sequenced in a study of blood T cell repertoires in COVID-19. Profiled with immunoSEQ multiplex PCR; TCRdb holds only in-frame clones, not every one. The sample consists of fewer than 350,000 clones, 70% to 90% of them appearing once. Material: peripheral blood. The source is a man younger than 35 with active or convalescent COVID-19.

The chain has TRBV6-5 and TRBJ2-7; 7 positions match TRBD1. V shed 6 bases, J shed 2 bases, and the junction held 7 bases outside the gene matches. The CDR3 covers 14 residues. In germline, CDR1 is MNHEY, CDR2 SVGAGI. DNA for the CDR3: TGTGCCAGCAGCCCACAGGGGCTAGCCTACGAGCAGTACTTC. Translating it yields CASSPQGLAYEQYF.

Points on this clone: Other DNA sequences from this sample encode an identical CDR3 as well. The chain recombines TRBV19 with TRBJ1-5, with D unresolved. The germline V and J ends were trimmed by 7 bases and 2 bases, with 6 bases remaining between them. The CDR3 extends over 12 amino acids. Germline V gene data show CDR1 as LNHDA and CDR2 as SQIVND (reference sequence). The CDR3 DNA follows: TGTGCCAGTAATCGGGGCAATCAGCCCCAGCATTTT. It is translated as CASNRGNQPQHF.

With regard to this clone: Germline is not matched at one junction end, which may reflect a read error. CDR3 DNA sequence: TGTGCCAGCAGCCAAGTAGCCCTCGCGGACACAATATTT. It translates to CASSQVALADTIF. The J gene is TRBJ2-2, the V gene TRBV3-1 (or the pseudogene TRBV3-2), with D tentatively TRBD1 (5 bases). The CDR3 is 13 amino acids. Per the germline V gene, CDR1 is LGHDT and CDR2 is YNNKEL (reference sequence).

The J gene is TRBJ1-2, the V gene TRBV27, with a weak D call TRBD1 (6 bases). Trimming removed 3 bases from V and 6 bases from J, with 8 bases in between. The CDR3 sequence is 12 residues long. CDR1 and CDR2 from the germline V gene are MNHEY and SMNVEV (reference sequence). The CDR3 protein is CASSFRGHGYTF. The CDR3 DNA follows: TGTGCCAGCAGTTTCAGGGGCCATGGCTACACCTTC.

V is TRBV12-5 and J is TRBJ1-5; no clear D gene. Trimming removed 3 bases from V and 7 bases from J, with 4 bases in between. The CDR3 is 11 residues long. Germline V gene lookup returns CDR1 LGHNT and CDR2 FRNRAP. For the CDR3, the DNA is TGTGCTAGTGGTTTCGGGCAGCCCCAGCATTTT. Amino acids: CASGFGQPQHF. Using reference TRBV12-5 and TRBJ1-5 for the parts outside the CDR3, the full variable domain is DARVTQTPRHKVTEMGQEVTMRCQPILGHNTVFWYRQTMMQGLELLAYFRNRAPLDDSGMPKDRFSAEMPDATLATLKIQPSEPRDSAVYFCASGFGQPQHFGDGTRLSIL.

The gene calls are TRBV4-1 and TRBJ2-7; maybe TRBD2 (5 bases). Trimming removed 3 bases at V and 5 bases at J, with 11 bases between. The CDR3 is 13 amino acids. Per the germline V gene, CDR1 is MGHRA and CDR2 is YSYEKL. The CDR3 protein is CASSHLRGHEQYF. The CDR3, as DNA: TGCGCCAGCAGCCACCTACGCGGGCACGAGCAGTACTTC.

J is TRBJ2-1 and V is TRBV7-2; D is perhaps TRBD2 (5 bases). V shed 1 base and J shed 10 bases, with 11 bases lying between them. This CDR3 has 13 residues. Per germline, CDR1 SGHTA and CDR2 FQGNSA. In DNA, the CDR3 is TGTGCCAGCAGCTTAGGGGCGGGCTACGAGCAGTTCTTC. Protein sequence: CASSLGAGYEQFF. The full variable domain, its missing parts supplied by reference TRBV7-2 and TRBJ2-1, is GAGVSQSPSNKVTEKGKDVELRCDPISGHTALYWYRQSLGQGLEFLIYFQGNSAPDKSGLPSDRFSAERTGGSVSTLTIQRTQQEDSAVYLCASSLGAGYEQFFGPGTRLTVL.

The chain is built from TRBV9 and TRBJ2-3; a weak D match, TRBD2 (7 bases). In germline, CDR1 is SGDLS, CDR2 YYNGEE. The CDR3 contains 16 residues. Trimming stripped 3 bases from V and 0 bases from J, with 14 bases between. The CDR3 DNA sequence: TGTGCCAGCAGCGCCCGGGGGGCCTCTAGCACAGATACGCAGTATTTT. Protein product: CASSARGASSTDTQYF. The full variable domain, completed using reference TRBV9 and TRBJ2-3, is DSGVTQTPKHLITATGQRVTLRCSPRSGDLSVYWYQQSLDQGLQFLIQYYNGEERAKGNILERFSAQQFPDLHSELNLSSLELGDSALYFCASSARGASSTDTQYFGPGTRLTVL.

This clone was seen just once. This rearrangement joins TRBV7-6 to TRBJ2-7; D is possibly TRBD1 (7 bases). Per germline, CDR1 SGHVS and CDR2 FNYEAQ. The CDR3 totals 15 residues. Trimming removed 2 bases from V and 5 bases from J, with 16 bases in between. As DNA, the CDR3 is TGTGCCAGCAGCTTATCAGGGGGGCTTCAGGACGAGCAGTACTTC. Protein: CASSLSGGLQDEQYF.

The chain carries TRBV2 and TRBJ1-5; D gene unclear. V was pared by 3 bases and J by 9 bases, with 12 bases between. The CDR3 consists of 13 residues. Germline V lookup: CDR1 SNHLY, CDR2 FYNNEI. CDR3 DNA: TGTGCCAGCAGTGACTATGGTGTAAGGCCCCAGCATTTT. Translation gives CASSDYGVRPQHF.

The genes are TRBV2 and TRBJ2-5; unclear D gene. CDR1 and CDR2 from the germline V gene are SNHLY and FYNNEI. Trimming removed 6 bases from V and 3 bases from J, with 14 bases in between. This CDR3 has 14 amino acids. The CDR3 region has the DNA TGTGCCAGCAGGCCCACCCGGGTAAAAGAGACCCAGTACTTC. Protein: CASRPTRVKETQYF.

This clone was seen just once. The rearrangement uses TRBV7-2 and TRBJ1-2; D is perhaps TRBD1 (5 bases). CDR1 SGHTA and CDR2 FQGNSA come from the germline V gene. Deletions cut 5 bases from V and 4 bases from J, with 14 bases between. The CDR3 loop spans 14 amino acids. Written as DNA, the CDR3 is TGTGCCAGCAGCCCGGGAGCGGGGCCCTATGGCTACACCTTC. It yields the protein CASSPGAGPYGYTF.